A selection of T cell receptor beta chains follows, all from one sample in a study of PD-L1 blockade in urothelial cancer. Assay used: immunoSEQ multiplex PCR; TCRdb lists only in-frame clones, some missing. The table includes about 41,000 clones, 70% to 90% detected once. Sequenced here: PBMCs, sampled around atezolizumab (anti-PD-L1) treatment. The receptors were sampled from a man between 65 and 79 years old with urothelial cancer. CDR3s leave out the opening cysteine and the closing phenylalanine or tryptophan. Fields, in order: J gene, V gene, clone size, CDR3 protein. Expanded clones are given a class, and other clones once, few, many or no size at all.

j_call: TRBJ2-7; v_call: TRBV27; clone_size: -; cdr3_aa: ASSTGRSHFSYEQY
j_call: TRBJ2-3; v_call: TRBV30; clone_size: -; cdr3_aa: AWSVGVGRDTQY
j_call: TRBJ2-2; v_call: TRBV6-5; clone_size: once; cdr3_aa: ASSYSKQGGPGELF
j_call: TRBJ1-5; v_call: TRBV19; clone_size: few; cdr3_aa: ASKRRGGNQPQH
j_call: TRBJ2-1; v_call: TRBV10-3; clone_size: -; cdr3_aa: AISGPPGLGGGEQF
j_call: TRBJ2-3; v_call: TRBV30; clone_size: -; cdr3_aa: AWTTGLLSTDTQY
j_call: TRBJ2-2; v_call: TRBV29-1; clone_size: -; cdr3_aa: SVGGMNTGELF
j_call: TRBJ1-1; v_call: TRBV28; clone_size: -; cdr3_aa: ASRDSYTEAF
j_call: TRBJ1-3; v_call: TRBV7-9; clone_size: -; cdr3_aa: ASSSDDSGVPSGNTIY
j_call: TRBJ2-3; v_call: TRBV5-1; clone_size: -; cdr3_aa: ASSRDSSTDTQY
j_call: TRBJ2-1; v_call: TRBV6-6; clone_size: once; cdr3_aa: ASTPGRWQF
j_call: TRBJ2-7; v_call: TRBV2; clone_size: -; cdr3_aa: ASSDGLPPYEQY
j_call: TRBJ2-3; v_call: TRBV5-1; clone_size: -; cdr3_aa: ASSSTGSADTQY